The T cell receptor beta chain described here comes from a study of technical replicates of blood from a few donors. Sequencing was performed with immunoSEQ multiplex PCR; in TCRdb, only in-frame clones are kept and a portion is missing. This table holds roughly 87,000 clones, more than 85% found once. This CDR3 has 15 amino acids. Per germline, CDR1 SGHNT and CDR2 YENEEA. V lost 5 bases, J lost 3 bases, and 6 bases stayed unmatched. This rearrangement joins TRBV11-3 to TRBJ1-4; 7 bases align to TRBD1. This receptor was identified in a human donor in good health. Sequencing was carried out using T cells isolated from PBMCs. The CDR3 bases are TGTGCCAGCAGCGACTACAGGGGCTCTAATGAAAAACTGTTTTTT. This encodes CASSDYRGSNEKLFF.